These 31 T cell receptor beta chains originate from one sample sequenced in a study of cytomegalovirus exposure and HLA in healthy donors. Primers for the PCR totalled 60 Vbeta and 13 Jbeta. Profiling relied on immunoSEQ multiplex PCR, and the TCRdb table lists in-frame clones only, not all of them. The sample has tens of thousands of clones; 70% to 80% are singletons. Sequenced sample: PBMCs. The receptors were sampled from a man aged 55-75 years in good health and CMV-seronegative.

This chain joins TRBV6-6 and TRBJ2-5; D perhaps matches TRBD2 (7 bases). This CDR3 has 15 residues. Germline-derived CDR1 and CDR2 are MNHNY and SVGAGI (reference sequence). Deletions cut 4 bases from V and 4 bases from J, with 16 bases between. The CDR3 here is CASSWEGGAGETQYF. The CDR3 nucleotides read TGTGCCAGCAGTTGGGAGGGGGGGGCAGGAGAGACCCAGTACTTC.

The chain is built from TRBV5-6 and TRBJ1-2, with a possible D match to TRBD1 (6 bases). This CDR3 has 15 residues. The ends were cut back, 2 bases at V and 7 bases at J, with 18 bases in the middle. CDR1 is SGHDT and CDR2 is YYEEEE in the germline V gene. In DNA form, the CDR3 reads TGTGCCAGCAGCTTTCTCGGGACATCTTTATCTGGCTACACCTTC. It specifies CASSFLGTSLSGYTF.

The V gene is TRBV19, the J gene TRBJ2-3; 8 positions match TRBD2. The CDR3 spans 16 residues. V lost 3 bases and J lost 0; bases outside the gene matches: 5. Germline V gene data show CDR1 as LNHDA and CDR2 as SQIVND (reference sequence). This CDR3 is CASSIRTSRSTDTQYF. CDR3 coding DNA: TGTGCCAGTAGTATTCGGACTAGCCGGAGCACAGATACGCAGTATTTT.

This clone was seen only a few times. The CDR3 bases are TGTGCCAGCAGTACCCAGCAGGGCCCAAAAAACATTCAGTACTTC. Translating it yields CASSTQQGPKNIQYF. The V call is TRBV6-5, the J call TRBJ2-4; a weak D match, TRBD1 (5 bases). V lost 5 bases, J lost 4 bases, and 15 bases lay in between. Germline CDR1 and CDR2: MNHEY and SVGAGI. This CDR3 region has 15 residues.

Comment on this clone: A read error may account for a junction end that differs from germline. V usage is TRBV5-1 and J usage is TRBJ1-2; TRBD1 is a possible D gene (6 bases). CDR3 length: 13 amino acids. CDR1 is SGHRS and CDR2 is YFSETQ in the germline V gene. CDR3 in DNA: TGCGCCAGCAGCTTGGACAGGGCGCGCGGCTACCCCTTC. It codes for CASSLDRARGYPF.

This sequence joins TRBV13 and TRBJ2-7; D may be TRBD1 (6 bases). Germline lookup yields CDR1 PRHDT and CDR2 FYEKMQ (reference sequence). This CDR3 is built from 14 residues. The V and J ends lost 2 bases and 3 bases respectively, with 11 bases between them. CDR3 sequence (DNA): TGTGCCAGCAGCTTACCGGGACACAGCTACGAGCAGTACTTC. It translates to CASSLPGHSYEQYF.

The chain has TRBV29-1 and TRBJ2-7; D remains ambiguous. CDR3 length: 11 residues. Trimming pared 3 bases from V and 4 bases from J, leaving 7 bases between. Per germline, CDR1 SQVTM and CDR2 ANQGSEA. For the CDR3, the DNA is TGCAGCGTTGATACGGGTTACGAGCAGTACTTC. It specifies CSVDTGYEQYF.

This chain joins TRBV7-9 and TRBJ1-3; possibly TRBD1 for D (5 bases). Germline V gene sequence: CDR1 SEHNR, CDR2 FQNEAQ (reference sequence). The CDR3 length is 14 residues. The V end lost 2 bases, the J end lost 2 bases, and 7 bases lay between the germline ends. CDR3 DNA sequence: TGTGCCAGCAGCTTACCAGGGCCTGGAAACACCATATATTTT. This translates into CASSLPGPGNTIYF. The entire variable domain, with the rest obtained from reference TRBV7-9 and TRBJ1-3, is as follows: DTGVSQNPRHKITKRGQNVTFRCDPISEHNRLYWYRQTLGQGPEFLTYFQNEAQLEKSRLLSDRFSAERPKGSFSTLEIQRTEQGDSAMYLCASSLPGPGNTIYFGEGSWLTVV.

This sequence joins TRBV10-3 and TRBJ1-1, with D perhaps TRBD1 (6 bases). Germline V gene sequence: CDR1 ENHRY, CDR2 SYGVKD. The V end lost 3 bases, the J end lost 4 bases, and 12 bases lay between the germline ends. The CDR3 has 14 amino acids. The CDR3 DNA is TGTGCCATCAGTGAACAGGGAAGTGCCACTGAAGCTTTCTTT. It specifies CAISEQGSATEAFF.

The J gene is TRBJ2-7, the V gene TRBV9; 7 bases match TRBD1. The CDR3 length is 15 residues. Trimming took 0 bases from V and 0 from J; bases not matched to a gene: 3. From germline, CDR1 is SGDLS and CDR2 YYNGEE. DNA of the CDR3: TGTGCCAGCAGCGTAGAGGGGGACAGCTCCTACGAGCAGTACTTC. Its protein is CASSVEGDSSYEQYF.

This chain uses TRBV9 with TRBJ2-1; a weak D match, TRBD2 (6 bases). The CDR3 totals 15 residues. V shed 0 bases and J shed 3 bases, with 10 bases lying between them. Germline CDR1 reads SGDLS; CDR2 reads YYNGEE. CDR3 in amino acids: CASSVGPAGYNEQFF. CDR3 sequence (DNA): TGTGCCAGCAGCGTAGGCCCAGCGGGCTACAATGAGCAGTTCTTC.

This chain connects TRBV4-1 to TRBJ2-7; D unresolved. The CDR3 loop spans 15 amino acids. The V end lost 4 bases, the J end lost 3 bases, and 16 bases lay between the germline ends. The V gene's germline CDR1 is MGHRA and CDR2 YSYEKL. CDR3 region: CASSRGPKRGYEQYF. The CDR3 coding sequence is TGCGCCAGCAGCCGAGGTCCGAAGAGAGGCTACGAGCAGTACTTC.

V usage is TRBV19 and J usage is TRBJ2-3; no clear D gene. Looked up from germline, CDR1 is LNHDA and CDR2 is SQIVND (reference sequence). This CDR3 region has 11 residues. Trimming removed 4 bases from V and 5 bases from J, with 4 bases in between. The CDR3 sequence: CASSTLDTQYF. The CDR3 coding sequence is TGTGCCAGTAGTACCCTAGATACGCAGTATTTT.

This chain connects TRBV7-2 to TRBJ2-5; the D gene is possibly TRBD1 (6 bases). Germline CDR1 reads SGHTA; CDR2 reads FQGNSA. V was shortened by 3 bases and J by 2 bases, with 16 bases between the two germline ends. The CDR3 runs to 16 residues. The CDR3 sequence is CASSFTGTPTQETQYF. The CDR3 DNA reads TGTGCCAGCAGCTTTACCGGGACACCTACTCAAGAGACCCAGTACTTC.

V gene TRBV6-4 combines with J gene TRBJ2-3, with 11 nucleotides matching TRBD2. The V gene's germline CDR1 is MRHNA and CDR2 SNTAGT. The V and J ends lost 1 base and 4 bases, in that order; junction bases with no gene match: 1. The CDR3 is made up of 15 amino acids. CDR3 bases: TGTGCCAGCAGTGACTTAGCGGGAGGGCCAGATACGCAGTATTTT. Translated, it gives CASSDLAGGPDTQYF.

This chain uses TRBV5-1 with TRBJ2-3; TRBD2 might be the D (5 bases). The CDR3 is 14 amino acids. Looked up from germline, CDR1 is SGHRS and CDR2 is YFSETQ. V was trimmed by 1 base and J by 0 bases, leaving 6 bases between them. The CDR3 here is CASSLRGSTDTQYF. The CDR3 nucleotides are TGCGCCAGCAGCTTGCGGGGTAGCACAGATACGCAGTATTTT.

The V gene is TRBV14, the J gene TRBJ2-2, with no clear D. V lost 0 bases and J lost 6, with 8 bases in between. The CDR3 is 14 amino acids. CDR1 is SGHDN and CDR2 is FVKESK in the germline V gene. The CDR3 DNA follows: TGTGCCAGCAGCCAAGACTTACGGGCCGGGGAGCTGTTTTTT. Translation: CASSQDLRAGELFF.

V and J are TRBV10-2 and TRBJ2-1; TRBD2 matches 8 bases. CDR1 is WSHSY, CDR2 SAAADI, per germline. The CDR3 is made up of 15 amino acids. The J segment lost 2 bases and the V segment lost 3 bases, leaving 3 bases of the junction unmatched. DNA for the CDR3: TGCGCCAGCAGTGAACGGGGGGGCGCCTACAATGAGCAGTTCTTC. It is translated as CASSERGGAYNEQFF.

The chain carries TRBV19 and TRBJ2-5, with TRBD1 matching over 7 bases. The ends lost 3 bases at V and 5 bases at J; junction bases unmatched: 9. The germline CDR1 and CDR2 sequences are LNHDA and SQIVND (reference sequence). The CDR3 loop spans 15 amino acids. CDR3 DNA: TGTGCCAGTAGTATCGGACAGGCCTCGGAGGAGACCCAGTACTTC. Its translation is CASSIGQASEETQYF.

The rearrangement joins TRBV6-4 to TRBJ2-1; 8 bases fit TRBD2. CDR3 length: 14 residues. Trimming removed 6 bases from V and 14 bases from J; junction bases left unmatched: 15. Per the germline V gene, CDR1 is MRHNA and CDR2 is SNTAGT. CDR3 sequence: CASSLNRLAWTKFF. The CDR3 DNA reads TGTGCCAGCAGCTTAAATCGACTAGCGTGGACGAAGTTCTTC.

This clone occurred a few times. J is TRBJ2-2 and V is TRBV7-3; D is undetermined. CDR1 is SGHTA and CDR2 is FQGTGA in the germline V gene. V shed 2 bases and J shed 1 base, with 5 bases lying between them. The CDR3 contains 14 residues. As DNA, the CDR3 is TGTGCCAGCAGCTTACAGCGGAACACCGGGGAGCTGTTTTTT. It yields the protein CASSLQRNTGELFF.

The chain couples TRBV18 to TRBJ1-2; D gene unclear. Germline assignment: CDR1 KGHSH and CDR2 LQKENI. The CDR3 totals 13 residues. Deletions cut 4 bases from V and 5 bases from J, with 11 bases between. The CDR3 region has the DNA TGTGCCAGCTCACTTTCCACGGAGTATGGCTACACCTTC. It codes for CASSLSTEYGYTF.

The genes are TRBV19 and TRBJ2-3; 12 bases match TRBD2. The CDR3 runs 16 residues. Germline lookup yields CDR1 LNHDA and CDR2 SQIVND (reference sequence). Unmatched junction bases numbered 5, after V lost 3 bases and J lost 4 bases. The CDR3 DNA follows: TGTGCCAGTAGTATCCTGACTAGCGGGAGCTCAGATACGCAGTATTTT. Translation: CASSILTSGSSDTQYF.

The chain combines TRBV11-2 with TRBJ2-7; 7 bases match TRBD2. This CDR3 contains 15 residues. After removal of 6 bases from V and 3 bases from J, the junction contained 11 bases not matched to a gene. Germline V gene lookup returns CDR1 SGHAT and CDR2 FQNNGV. CDR3 protein: CASRPLAGGLYEQYF. The CDR3 DNA reads as TGTGCCAGCAGGCCATTAGCGGGCGGTCTCTACGAGCAGTACTTC.

The chain carries TRBV18 and TRBJ1-1; D is unclear. The germline V gene has CDR1 KGHSH and CDR2 LQKENI. The CDR3 extends over 16 amino acids. The V end lost 1 base, the J end lost 1 base, and 13 bases lay between the germline ends. CDR3 DNA sequence: TGTGCCAGCTCACCACGGGCGGGGTCTACGAACACTGAAGCTTTCTTT. Protein sequence: CASSPRAGSTNTEAFF. Full variable domain (missing parts from reference TRBV18 and TRBJ1-1): NAGVMQNPRHLVRRRGQEARLRCSPMKGHSHVYWYRQLPEEGLKFMVYLQKENIIDESGMPKERFSAEFPKEGPSILRIQQVVRGDSAAYFCASSPRAGSTNTEAFFGQGTRLTVV.

The chain uses TRBV9 and TRBJ1-2; D perhaps matches TRBD1 (5 bases). The ends were cut back, 0 bases at V and 3 bases at J, with 6 bases in the middle. The CDR3 is 13 amino acids. Germline CDR1 is SGDLS and CDR2 is YYNGEE. Written as DNA, the CDR3 is TGTGCCAGCAGCGTAGGGGGCTACTATGGCTACACCTTC. Its protein product is CASSVGGYYGYTF.

Of note for this clone: At one end, the junction sequence differs from germline, possibly due to a read error. The chain is built from TRBV7-9 and TRBJ1-2; perhaps TRBD1 as D (6 bases). This CDR3 has 12 amino acids. Germline CDR1 SEHNR, CDR2 FQNEAQ (reference sequence). The CDR3: CSSGRGDYGYTF. The DNA of the CDR3 is TGTTCCAGCGGCAGGGGAGACTATGGCTACACCTTC. Together with reference TRBV7-9 and TRBJ1-2, the CDR3 gives the full variable domain: DTGVSQNPRHKITKRGQNVTFRCDPISEHNRLYWYRQTLGQGPEFLTYFQNEAQLEKSRLLSDRFSAERPKGSFSTLEIQRTEQGDSAMYLCSSGRGDYGYTFGSGTRLTVV.

This chain connects TRBV9 to TRBJ2-3; 7 positions match TRBD2. The CDR3 consists of 15 residues. J gave up 2 bases and V 4 bases, and 7 bases lay outside the gene matches. From germline, CDR1 is SGDLS and CDR2 YYNGEE. The chain's CDR3 is CASSQKSGTTDTQYF. CDR3 nucleotide sequence: TGTGCCAGCAGCCAAAAAAGCGGGACCACAGATACGCAGTATTTT.

The rearrangement joins TRBV7-9 to TRBJ2-1; 9 bases align to TRBD2. The J segment lost 5 bases and the V segment lost 5 bases, leaving 7 bases of the junction unmatched. Per the germline V gene, CDR1 is SEHNR and CDR2 is FQNEAQ (reference sequence). The CDR3 covers 15 residues. CDR3 sequence: CASSLGLARDNEQFF. CDR3 nucleotide sequence: TGTGCCAGCAGCCTGGGACTAGCTCGTGACAATGAGCAGTTCTTC.

The V call is TRBV6-1, the J call TRBJ2-6, with D unresolved. CDR3 length equals 15 residues. CDR1 MNHNS and CDR2 SASEGT come from the germline V gene. V lost 7 bases, J lost 0 bases, and 10 bases lay in between. CDR3 in amino acids: CASTITNSGANVLTF. DNA of the CDR3: TGTGCCAGCACCATAACAAACTCTGGGGCCAACGTCCTGACTTTC.

V usage is TRBV14 and J usage is TRBJ1-5; 7 bases are a match to TRBD1. The CDR3 sequence is 16 residues long. Trimming took 4 bases from V and 2 from J; bases not matched to a gene: 8. The V gene's germline CDR1 is SGHDN and CDR2 FVKESK. The CDR3 sequence: CASSRNRGSGNQPQHF. CDR3 nucleotides: TGTGCCAGCAGCCGGAACAGGGGATCAGGCAATCAGCCCCAGCATTTT.